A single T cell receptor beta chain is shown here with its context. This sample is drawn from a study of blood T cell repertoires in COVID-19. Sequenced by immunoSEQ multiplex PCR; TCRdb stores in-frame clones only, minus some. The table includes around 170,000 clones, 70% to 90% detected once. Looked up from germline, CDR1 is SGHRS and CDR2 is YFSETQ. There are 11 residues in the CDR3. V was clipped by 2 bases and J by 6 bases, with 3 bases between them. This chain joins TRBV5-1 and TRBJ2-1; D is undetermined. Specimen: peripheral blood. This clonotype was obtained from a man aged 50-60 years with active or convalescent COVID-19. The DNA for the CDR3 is TGCGCCAGCAGCTTTCTCAATGAGCAGTTCTTC. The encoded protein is CASSFLNEQFF.